The 10 T cell receptor beta chains in this list originate from one sample, sequenced in a study of cytomegalovirus exposure and HLA in healthy donors. The PCR ran on 60 Vbeta and 13 Jbeta primers. Sequencing was performed with immunoSEQ multiplex PCR; in TCRdb, only in-frame clones are kept and a portion is missing. This repertoire includes approximately 110,000 clones. Sequencing was done on a sample of PBMCs. The receptors stem from a man aged 50-59 years in good health and CMV-seronegative.

This chain uses TRBV7-2 with TRBJ2-3; TRBD1 matches at 10 bases. The CDR3 totals 15 residues. V shed 5 bases and J 5 bases; nucleotides not matched to a gene: 7. Looked up from germline, CDR1 is SGHTA and CDR2 is FQGNSA. For the CDR3, the DNA is TGTGCCAGCAGCCAAAACGGACAGGGGGTAGATACGCAGTATTTT. Encoded protein: CASSQNGQGVDTQYF.

V and J are TRBV19 and TRBJ2-5; tentatively, D is TRBD1 (5 bases). Looked up from germline, CDR1 is LNHDA and CDR2 is SQIVND (reference sequence). Trimming took off 2 bases at V and 5 bases at J, with 12 bases between the two ends. The CDR3 sequence is 14 residues long. The CDR3 sequence: CASSISRVGETQYF. Here the CDR3 DNA reads TGTGCCAGTAGTATATCCAGGGTTGGGGAGACCCAGTACTTC.

The V and J genes are TRBV19 and TRBJ1-2; 7 bases agree with TRBD1. V trimming: 6 bases; J trimming: 8 bases; junction bases outside the gene matches: 15. CDR3 length: 15 amino acids. CDR1 LNHDA and CDR2 SQIVND come from the germline V gene (reference sequence). The CDR3 loop is CASRNRGPPGGGYTF. Here the CDR3 DNA reads TGTGCCAGTAGAAATAGGGGGCCACCAGGAGGCGGCTACACCTTC.

V usage is TRBV2 and J usage is TRBJ1-2; D is unclear. The V end was cut by 6 bases, the J end by 7 bases, with 18 bases between. This CDR3 region has 14 residues. The germline V gene encodes CDR1 SNHLY and CDR2 FYNNEI. The CDR3 DNA reads TGTGCCAGCAGCCCATTAGAGCCCCTGGTTGGCTACACCTTC. It specifies CASSPLEPLVGYTF.

The J gene is TRBJ2-2, the V gene TRBV5-1; D uncertain. The V and J ends lost 1 base and 0 bases respectively, with 13 bases between them. This CDR3 comprises 17 residues. Germline V CDR1 and CDR2: SGHRS, YFSETQ. CDR3 protein: CASSLTPDIANTGELFF. The CDR3 DNA reads as TGCGCCAGCAGCTTGACCCCAGACATAGCGAACACCGGGGAGCTGTTTTTT.

V and J are TRBV7-2 and TRBJ1-2, with D perhaps matching TRBD1 (5 bases). The CDR3 sequence is 16 residues long. V lost 5 bases to trimming and J lost 3 bases, with 19 bases between them. Germline loops: CDR1 SGHTA, CDR2 FQGNSA. The CDR3 protein is CASSPVGGAKDYGYTF. The CDR3 region has the DNA TGTGCCAGCAGCCCTGTAGGAGGGGCTAAAGACTATGGCTACACCTTC.

CDR3 DNA: TGTGCCAGCAGCCCAGGGTTCCCAGATACGCAGTATTTT. Its translation: CASSPGFPDTQYF. V and J are TRBV7-2 and TRBJ2-3; tentatively, D is TRBD1 (5 bases). The CDR3 is 13 residues long. The ends were cut back, 5 bases at V and 4 bases at J, with 10 bases in the middle. The germline gives CDR1 SGHTA, CDR2 FQGNSA.

The CDR3 bases are TGTGCCACCAGCAAGACAGGGCCCGGCTACACCTTC. Its translation: CATSKTGPGYTF. The rearrangement links TRBV15 to TRBJ1-2; 7 bases align to TRBD1. Germline lookup yields CDR1 LNHNV and CDR2 YYDKDF (reference sequence). V was pared by 4 bases and J by 8 bases, with 4 bases of the junction left unmatched. This CDR3 has 12 residues. Combining the CDR3 with reference TRBV15 and TRBJ1-2 gives the whole variable domain DAMVIQNPRYQVTQFGKPVTLSCSQTLNHNVMYWYQQKSSQAPKLLFHYYDKDFNNEADTPDNFQSRRPNTSFCFLDIRSPGLGDTAMYLCATSKTGPGYTFGSGTRLTVV.

This chain uses TRBV28 with TRBJ1-3; D not resolved. Germline values: CDR1 MDHEN, CDR2 SYDVKM. The CDR3 covers 11 residues. The V gene lost 10 bases and the J gene lost 8 bases, with 12 bases spanning the gap. The DNA of the CDR3 is TGTGCCACGAGGAAGGAGTACACCATATATTTT. Its translation is CATRKEYTIYF.

The rearrangement joins TRBV7-9 to TRBJ1-1; 10 nucleotides line up with TRBD1. Trimming removed 5 bases from V and 5 bases from J; junction bases left unmatched: 5. The CDR3 extends over 14 amino acids. CDR1 is SEHNR, CDR2 FQNEAQ, per germline (reference sequence). CDR3 sequence: CASSPDRGLTEAFF. The DNA for the CDR3 is TGTGCCAGCAGCCCCGACAGGGGGCTAACTGAAGCTTTCTTT.